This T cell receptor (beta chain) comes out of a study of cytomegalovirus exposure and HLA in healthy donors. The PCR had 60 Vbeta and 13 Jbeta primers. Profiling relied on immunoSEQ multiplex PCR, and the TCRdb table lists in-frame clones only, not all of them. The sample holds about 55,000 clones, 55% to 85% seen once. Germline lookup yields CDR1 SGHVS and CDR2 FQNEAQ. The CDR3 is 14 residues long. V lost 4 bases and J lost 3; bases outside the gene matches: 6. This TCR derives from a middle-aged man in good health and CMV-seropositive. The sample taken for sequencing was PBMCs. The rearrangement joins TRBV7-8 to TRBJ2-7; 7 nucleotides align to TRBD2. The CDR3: CASSSWGGDYEQYF. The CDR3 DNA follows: TGTGCCAGCAGCTCCTGGGGGGGGGACTACGAGCAGTACTTC.